In this sample, the clone carrying this T cell receptor beta chain turned up a few times. TCRdb's copy holds only in-frame clones and misses some; the assay was immunoSEQ multiplex PCR. Of approximately 100,000 clones in the sample, roughly 83% are singletons; the top ten hold around a sixth. This record belongs to a study of blood T cell repertoires in COVID-19. Deletions cut 4 bases from V and 8 bases from J, with 21 bases between. This CDR3 has 15 residues. Germline V gene lookup returns CDR1 GTSNPN and CDR2 SVGIG (reference sequence). The sequence came from an older woman with acute or convalescent COVID-19. This chain connects TRBV30 to TRBJ2-1, with D tentatively TRBD1 (5 bases). Sequencing input: peripheral blood. The CDR3 nucleotides are TGTGCCTGGACCCGGTTGGCTACCCTAGGGGATGAGCAGTTCTTC. Its protein is CAWTRLATLGDEQFF.